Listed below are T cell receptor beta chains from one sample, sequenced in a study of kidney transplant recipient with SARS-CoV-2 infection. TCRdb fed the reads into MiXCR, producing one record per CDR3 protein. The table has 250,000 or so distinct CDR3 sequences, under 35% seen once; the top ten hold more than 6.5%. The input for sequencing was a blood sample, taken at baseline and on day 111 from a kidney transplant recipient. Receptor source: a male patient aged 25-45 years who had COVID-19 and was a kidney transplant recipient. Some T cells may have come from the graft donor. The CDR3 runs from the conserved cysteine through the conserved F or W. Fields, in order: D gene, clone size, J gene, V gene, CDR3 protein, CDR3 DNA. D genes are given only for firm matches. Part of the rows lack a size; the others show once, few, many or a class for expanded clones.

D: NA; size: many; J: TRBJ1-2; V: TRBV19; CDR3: CASRGGVDYTF; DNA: TGTGCCAGTAGAGGAGGGGTGGACTACACCTTC
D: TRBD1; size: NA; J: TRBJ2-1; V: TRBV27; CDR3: CASSLYRGQYNEQFF; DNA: TGTGCCAGCAGTTTATACAGGGGCCAATACAATGAGCAGTTCTTC
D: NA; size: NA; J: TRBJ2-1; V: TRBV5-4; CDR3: CASSPPPWTEQFF; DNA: TGTGCCAGCAGCCCGCCACCATGGACTGAGCAGTTCTTC
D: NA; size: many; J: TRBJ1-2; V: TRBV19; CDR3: CASMVAAGAEGYTF; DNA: TGTGCCAGTATGGTGGCGGCAGGGGCGGAAGGCTACACCTTC
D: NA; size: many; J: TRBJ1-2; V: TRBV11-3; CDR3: CASSCGTDLGKTYGYTF; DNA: TGTGCCAGCAGCTGTGGGACCGATCTCGGAAAGACCTATGGCTACACCTTC
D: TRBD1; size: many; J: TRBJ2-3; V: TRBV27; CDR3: CASTETGGLSDTQYF; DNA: TGTGCCAGCACTGAGACAGGGGGCTTGTCAGATACGCAGTATTTT
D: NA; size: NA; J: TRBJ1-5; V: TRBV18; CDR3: CTSSPSGGVQHF; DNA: TGTACCAGCTCACCTTCGGGGGGGGTCCAGCATTTT
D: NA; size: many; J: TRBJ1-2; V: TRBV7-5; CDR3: CISVPEGAHEVGKTYGYTF; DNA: NA
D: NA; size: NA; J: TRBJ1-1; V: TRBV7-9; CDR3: CASSGGQGNTKAFF; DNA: TGTGCCAGCAGCGGAGGGCAGGGGAACACTAAAGCTTTCTTT
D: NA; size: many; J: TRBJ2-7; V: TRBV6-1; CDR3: CASETSSYEQYF; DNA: TGTGCCAGCGAGACTAGCTCCTACGAGCAGTACTTC
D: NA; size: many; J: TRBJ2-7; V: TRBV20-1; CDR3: CSARSGTTAYEQYF; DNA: TGCAGTGCTAGGTCCGGGACAACGGCCTACGAGCAGTACTTC
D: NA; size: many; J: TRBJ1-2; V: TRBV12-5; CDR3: CASGNRPLQGKTYGYTF; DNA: TGTGCTAGTGGTAATCGACCTTTGCAGGGAAAGACCTATGGCTACACCTTC
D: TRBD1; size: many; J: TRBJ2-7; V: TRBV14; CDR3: CASSQRDSRTYEQYF; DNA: TGTGCCAGCAGCCAACGGGACAGCAGAACCTACGAGCAGTACTTC
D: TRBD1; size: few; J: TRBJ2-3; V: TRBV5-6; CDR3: CASSWGTVTDTQYF; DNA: TGTGCCAGCAGCTGGGGGACAGTCACAGATACGCAGTATTTT
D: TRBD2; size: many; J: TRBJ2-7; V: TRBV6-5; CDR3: CASSTGLAGPEQYF; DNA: TGTGCCAGCAGTACCGGGCTAGCGGGACCCGAGCAGTACTTC
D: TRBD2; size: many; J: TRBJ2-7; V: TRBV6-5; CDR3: CASRHGRTSGSGEQYF; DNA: TGTGCCAGCAGACACGGTAGGACTAGCGGGAGTGGGGAGCAGTACTTC
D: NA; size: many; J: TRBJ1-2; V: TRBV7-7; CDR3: CASSAGYKCRKTYGYTF; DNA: TGTGCCAGCAGCGCGGGGTATAAGTGCCGAAAGACCTATGGCTACACCTTC
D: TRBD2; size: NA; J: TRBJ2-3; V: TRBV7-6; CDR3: CASSSTGTSRDTQYF; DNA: TGTGCCAGCAGCTCAACCGGGACTAGCAGAGATACGCAGTATTTT
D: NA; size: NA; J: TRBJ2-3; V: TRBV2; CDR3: CASLEGLRDLKGTQYF; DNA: TGTGCCAGTCTAGAAGGACTCCGGGACCTAAAAGGTACGCAGTATTTT
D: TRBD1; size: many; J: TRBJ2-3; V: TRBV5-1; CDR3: CASSFGQGGDTQYF; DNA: TGCGCCAGCAGCTTTGGACAGGGAGGAGATACGCAGTATTTT
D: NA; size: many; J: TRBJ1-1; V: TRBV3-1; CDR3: CASSIRHPISIRTEAFF; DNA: TGTGCCAGCAGCATCCGACATCCCATTTCAATTCGCACTGAAGCTTTCTTT
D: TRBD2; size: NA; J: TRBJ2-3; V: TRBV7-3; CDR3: CASSRVAGGSTDTQYF; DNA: TGTGCCAGCAGCCGAGTAGCGGGAGGGAGCACAGATACGCAGTATTTT
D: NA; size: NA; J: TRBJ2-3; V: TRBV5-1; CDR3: CASSLGLAMDTQYF; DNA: TGCGCCAGCAGCTTGGGGTTGGCAATGGATACGCAGTATTTT
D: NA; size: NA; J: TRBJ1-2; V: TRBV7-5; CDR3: CIPVPELGREVGKTYGYTF; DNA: TGTATCCCTGTGCCAGAATTGGGTCGTGAAGTAGGAAAGACCTATGGCTACACCTTC
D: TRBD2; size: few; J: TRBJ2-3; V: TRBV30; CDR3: CAWKRGGPSSTDTQYF; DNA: TGTGCCTGGAAACGGGGGGGGCCTTCTAGCACAGATACGCAGTATTTT
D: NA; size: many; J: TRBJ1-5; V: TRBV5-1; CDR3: CATPYSNQPQHF; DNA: TGCGCCACCCCCTATAGCAATCAGCCCCAGCATTTT
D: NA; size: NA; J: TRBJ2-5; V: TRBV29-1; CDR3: CSFGGIGETQYF; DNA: TGCAGCTTTGGGGGCATAGGGGAGACCCAGTACTTC
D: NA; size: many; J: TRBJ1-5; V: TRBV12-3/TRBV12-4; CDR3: CASSPQPGPQHF; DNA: TGTGCCAGCAGTCCCCAGCCAGGGCCCCAGCATTTT
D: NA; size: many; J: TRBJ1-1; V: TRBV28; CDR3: CATESGGSLTAEAFF; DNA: TGTGCCACCGAGTCCGGAGGCAGCCTTACAGCGGAAGCTTTCTTT
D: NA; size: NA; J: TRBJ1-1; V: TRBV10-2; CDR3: CASSDPNPIAFF; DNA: TGCGCCAGCAGTGACCCCAACCCTATAGCTTTCTTT
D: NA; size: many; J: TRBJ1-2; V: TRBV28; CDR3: CAISGANYGYTF; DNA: TGTGCCATCTCGGGAGCTAACTATGGCTACACCTTC
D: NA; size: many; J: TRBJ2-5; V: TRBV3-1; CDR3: CASSRVVPISFSETQYF; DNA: TGTGCCAGCAGCCGTGTAGTTCCCATTTCTTTCTCTGAGACCCAGTACTTC
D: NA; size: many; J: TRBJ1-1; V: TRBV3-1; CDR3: CASSSYLPISIRTEAFF; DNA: TGTGCCAGCAGCAGCTATCTTCCCATTTCAATTCGCACTGAAGCTTTCTTT
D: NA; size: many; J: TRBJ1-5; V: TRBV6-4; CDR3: CASSDSGGNQPQHF; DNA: TGTGCCAGCAGTGACTCCGGTGGCAATCAGCCCCAGCATTTT
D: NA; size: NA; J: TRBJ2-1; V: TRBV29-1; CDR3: CSVVVHEQFF; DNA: TGCAGCGTTGTTGTCCATGAGCAGTTCTTC
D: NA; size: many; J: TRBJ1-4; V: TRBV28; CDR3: CASSSPANEKLFF; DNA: TGTGCCAGCAGTTCCCCAGCTAATGAAAAACTGTTTTTT